Listed here are 28 T cell receptor beta chains from one sample, sequenced in a study of blood T cell repertoires in COVID-19 (dated by TCRdb to the early 2020s). Receptors were amplified or captured by the immunoSEQ multiplex PCR assay. Entries here come from immuneACCESS through TCRdb and include only in-frame sequences with V and J called. Some clones fail to appear in such tables; in the studies checked, an unresolved V gene covers under half of the shortfall, and the cause of the remainder is unknown. The sample table contains approximately 500,000 clones; only one count was recorded for around 90% of them. The ten largest clones take up around 8% of the sample. The sample taken for sequencing was peripheral blood. The receptors were gathered from a woman aged 45 to 65 with COVID-19, enrolled during active disease.

The V and J genes are TRBV6-6 and TRBJ1-2; no clear D. Germline lookup yields CDR1 MNHNY and CDR2 SVGAGI (reference sequence). This CDR3 is built from 13 residues. V lost 0 bases, J lost 5 bases, and 7 bases lay in between. The CDR3 DNA follows: TGTGCCAGCAGTTACTCCTTACAGTATGGCTACACCTTC. It specifies CASSYSLQYGYTF.

For this clone: Other nucleotide sequences from this sample produce the same CDR3. The chain has TRBV5-1 and TRBJ2-6; perhaps TRBD2 as D (5 bases). This CDR3 comprises 15 residues. Trimming pared 0 bases from V and 4 bases from J, leaving 8 bases between. Germline loops: CDR1 SGHRS, CDR2 YFSETQ. The CDR3 DNA is TGCGCCAGCAGCTTGGGCGGGTCCGGGGCCAACGTCCTGACTTTC. Encoded protein: CASSLGGSGANVLTF.

As for this clone: Other DNA sequences in this sample translate to the same CDR3. The J gene is TRBJ1-2, the V gene TRBV12-3 or TRBV12-4; TRBD1 agrees at 7 bases. V was pared by 6 bases and J by 3 bases, with 4 bases of the junction left unmatched. This CDR3 spans 13 amino acids. The CDR3 loop is CASSLDRDYGYTF. Written as DNA, the CDR3 is TGTGCCAGCAGCCTTGACAGGGACTATGGCTACACCTTC.

J is TRBJ1-6 and V is TRBV3-1 (or the pseudogene TRBV3-2), with TRBD1 matching over 10 bases. Germline CDR1 reads LGHDT; CDR2 reads YNNKEL (reference sequence). This CDR3 comprises 14 residues. V was pared by 2 bases and J by 12 bases, with 4 bases of the junction left unmatched. The CDR3 DNA is TGTGCCAGCAGCCAACCGGACAGGGGGGGACCCCTCCACTTT. This codes for CASSQPDRGGPLHF.

The chain joins TRBV7-9 to TRBJ2-7, with D tentatively TRBD2 (7 bases). Trimming shortened V by 5 bases and J by 0 bases, and 11 bases separated the two germline ends. CDR3 size: 14 residues. Germline CDR1 SEHNR, CDR2 FQNEAQ (reference sequence). Here the CDR3 DNA reads TGTGCCAGCAGCCGCGGGGGCTACTCCTACGAGCAGTACTTC. Protein: CASSRGGYSYEQYF.

This chain connects TRBV7-3 to TRBJ1-3; TRBD1 might be the D (5 bases). Germline CDR1 SGHTA, CDR2 FQGTGA. Trimming removed 5 bases from V and 3 bases from J, with 14 bases in between. The CDR3 is 15 residues long. In DNA, the CDR3 is TGTGCCAGCAGCGCCTCGGGGGGAAGTGGAAACACCATATATTTT. As protein: CASSASGGSGNTIYF.

V and J are TRBV9 and TRBJ1-4; 7 bases match TRBD1. CDR3 length: 17 residues. J lost 0 bases, V lost 5 bases, and 10 bases had no gene match. The germline gives CDR1 SGDLS, CDR2 YYNGEE. The CDR3 region is CASRDHRGPATNEKLFF. The CDR3, as DNA: TGTGCCAGCAGGGACCACAGGGGTCCTGCAACTAATGAAAAACTGTTTTTT.

The rearrangement uses TRBV19 and TRBJ2-7; TRBD2 aligns across 12 bases. This CDR3 has 15 residues. Germline V lookup: CDR1 LNHDA, CDR2 SQIVND (reference sequence). The ends lost 5 bases at V and 3 bases at J; junction bases unmatched: 5. As DNA, the CDR3 is TGTGCCAGTAGTCTTGCGGGACTAGCGGGCTACGAGCAGTACTTC. Encoded protein: CASSLAGLAGYEQYF.

This clone showed up just once. The J gene is TRBJ1-5, the V gene TRBV6-6; TRBD1 matches 7 bases. The CDR3 runs to 13 residues. The junction had 4 bases not matched to a gene; V was cut back by 7 bases and J by 4 bases. Germline V gene lookup returns CDR1 MNHNY and CDR2 SVGAGI (reference sequence). CDR3 nucleotides: TGTGCCAGCATTGACAGGGTTAATCAGCCCCAGCATTTT. Amino acids: CASIDRVNQPQHF.

This clone has a single count. The chain combines TRBV5-4 with TRBJ2-1, with D possibly TRBD2 on 6 matching bases. The CDR3 is made up of 15 amino acids. V was shortened by 4 bases and J by 0 bases, with 11 bases between the two germline ends. CDR1 is SGHNT, CDR2 YYREEE, per germline (reference sequence). CDR3 residues: CASSRTGLSYNEQFF. DNA of the CDR3: TGTGCCAGCAGCCGGACGGGACTCTCCTACAATGAGCAGTTCTTC.

This chain joins TRBV12-3 or TRBV12-4 and TRBJ1-1; 8 bases line up with TRBD1. Trimming took 5 bases from V and 11 from J; bases not matched to a gene: 7. This CDR3 is 12 amino acids long. The CDR3 spells CASSLGQVRAFF. CDR3 coding DNA: TGTGCCAGCAGTCTGGGACAGGTAAGGGCTTTCTTT.

The chain has TRBV5-1 and TRBJ1-4, with D unclear. Trimming took off 4 bases at V and 6 bases at J, with 10 bases between the two ends. Germline V gene lookup returns CDR1 SGHRS and CDR2 YFSETQ. This CDR3 is built from 13 residues. The CDR3 loop is CASSVSGYEKLFF. CDR3 sequence (DNA): TGCGCCAGCAGCGTGTCGGGGTATGAAAAACTGTTTTTT.

The chain has TRBV30 and TRBJ1-6, with D tentatively TRBD1 (6 bases). The V end lost 0 bases, the J end lost 4 bases, and 10 bases lay between the germline ends. The CDR3 has 15 residues. Germline V gives CDR1 GTSNPN, CDR2 SVGIG (reference sequence). For the CDR3, the DNA is TGTGCCTGGAGTGTACTAGGGGGATATAATTCACCCCTCCACTTT. Translated: CAWSVLGGYNSPLHF.

The V and J genes are TRBV9 and TRBJ2-1, with D tentatively TRBD1 (7 bases). The CDR3 runs 16 residues. The V end was cut by 2 bases, the J end by 4 bases, with 16 bases between. The germline V gene encodes CDR1 SGDLS and CDR2 YYNGEE. The CDR3 sequence: CASSVGGRGAYNEQFF. The DNA for the CDR3 is TGTGCCAGCAGCGTTGGGGGCAGGGGGGCTTACAATGAGCAGTTCTTC.

The rearrangement uses TRBV4-2 and TRBJ2-1, with a possible D match to TRBD2 (5 bases). The germline V gene encodes CDR1 LGHNA and CDR2 YNFKEQ. V was trimmed by 4 bases and J by 5 bases, leaving 15 bases between them. There are 15 residues in the CDR3. CDR3 residues: CASSREYGRDNEQFF. In DNA form, the CDR3 reads TGTGCCAGCAGCCGGGAGTACGGACGGGACAATGAGCAGTTCTTC.

The chain links TRBV11-2 to TRBJ1-1; D not certain. The CDR3 is 11 amino acids. Deletions cut 9 bases from V and 9 bases from J, with 14 bases between. From germline, CDR1 is SGHAT and CDR2 FQNNGV. The CDR3 region has the DNA TGTGCCAGTTCTCTAGGAGGGAAAGCTTTCTTT. Protein: CASSLGGKAFF.

The gene calls are TRBV18 and TRBJ2-1; the D is unclear. Deletions cut 3 bases from V and 2 bases from J, with 8 bases between. CDR1 is KGHSH and CDR2 is LQKENI in the germline V gene. The CDR3 runs to 14 residues. The chain's CDR3 is CASSPIGAYNEQFF. CDR3 DNA: TGTGCCAGCTCACCGATCGGTGCCTACAATGAGCAGTTCTTC.

The gene calls are TRBV3-1 (or the pseudogene TRBV3-2) and TRBJ1-3; TRBD1 is a possible D gene (5 bases). This CDR3 comprises 15 residues. Trimming shortened V by 3 bases and J by 4 bases, and 13 bases separated the two germline ends. Germline V CDR1 and CDR2: LGHDT, YNNKEL (reference sequence). The CDR3 sequence is CASSQGRAKGNTIYF. The CDR3 bases are TGTGCCAGCAGCCAGGGCAGGGCGAAAGGAAACACCATATATTTT.

In this sample, this clone turned up a few times. The rearrangement joins TRBV2 to TRBJ1-5; D might be TRBD1 (6 bases). Between the trimmed V and J ends, which lost 11 bases and 4 bases, there was a span of 12 bases. The germline V gene has CDR1 SNHLY and CDR2 FYNNEI. This CDR3 is 12 amino acids long. CDR3 coding DNA: TGTGCCGGCTCAGGGGCTAATCAGCCCCAGCATTTT. Its protein product is CAGSGANQPQHF.

The V and J genes are TRBV30 and TRBJ2-1, with 11 nucleotides matching TRBD2. The CDR3 covers 15 residues. Germline lookup yields CDR1 GTSNPN and CDR2 SVGIG (reference sequence). Losses at the gene ends were 2 bases for V and 7 bases for J; bases not matched to a gene: 7. The CDR3 here is CAWSFLAGGGNEQFF. In DNA, the CDR3 is TGTGCCTGGAGTTTCCTAGCGGGGGGTGGGAATGAGCAGTTCTTC.

This chain connects TRBV10-1 to TRBJ2-1; 9 bases fit TRBD2. The CDR3 extends over 15 amino acids. The germline gives CDR1 WNHNN, CDR2 SYGVQD (reference sequence). The V segment lost 3 bases and the J segment 6 bases; nucleotides outside the gene matches: 6. This CDR3 reads CASSESGGPVNEQFF. In DNA, the CDR3 is TGCGCCAGCAGTGAAAGCGGGGGGCCGGTCAATGAGCAGTTCTTC.

The genes are TRBV7-8 and TRBJ1-2; D ambiguous. Deletions cut 2 bases from V and 2 bases from J, with 18 bases between. Germline CDR1 is SGHVS and CDR2 is FQNEAQ. The CDR3 has 17 amino acids. The CDR3: CASSLLPRDWRNYGYTF. CDR3 nucleotides: TGTGCCAGCAGCTTACTTCCACGGGATTGGAGGAACTATGGCTACACCTTC.

The rearrangement joins TRBV6-6 to TRBJ1-2; D remains unclear. Germline CDR1 MNHNY, CDR2 SVGAGI (reference sequence). V was shortened by 4 bases and J by 6 bases, with 12 bases between the two germline ends. The CDR3 length is 13 residues. The CDR3 reads CASSLSRSHGYTF. The CDR3 DNA reads as TGTGCCAGCAGTTTATCCAGGTCTCATGGCTACACCTTC.

This chain joins TRBV29-1 and TRBJ2-1; 8 bases match TRBD1. Trimming took 3 bases from V and 6 from J; bases not matched to a gene: 7. Germline V gene data show CDR1 as SQVTM and CDR2 as ANQGSEA. The CDR3 contains 14 residues. The CDR3 here is CSVDRTGTPNEQFF. For the CDR3, the DNA is TGCAGCGTTGATCGGACAGGGACCCCCAATGAGCAGTTCTTC.

V usage is TRBV9 and J usage is TRBJ2-2; 7 bases fit TRBD1. The CDR3 covers 17 residues. V lost 5 bases to trimming and J lost 2 bases; unmatched junction nucleotides: 12. Germline CDR1 reads SGDLS; CDR2 reads YYNGEE. CDR3 nucleotides: TGTGCCAGCAGACTATCCCTCGGACAGGAAAACACCGGGGAGCTGTTTTTT. As protein: CASRLSLGQENTGELFF.

This chain uses TRBV19 with TRBJ1-2; 8 nucleotides align to TRBD1. The CDR3 contains 13 residues. Germline lookup yields CDR1 LNHDA and CDR2 SQIVND (reference sequence). V lost 7 bases to trimming and J lost 5 bases; unmatched junction nucleotides: 6. The DNA of the CDR3 is TGTGCCAGTACCCCGGACAGGGCTTATGGCTACACCTTC. Encoded protein: CASTPDRAYGYTF.

V gene TRBV13 combines with J gene TRBJ2-7; 9 bases are a match to TRBD2. The CDR3 is 15 residues long. Losses at the gene ends were 2 bases for V and 3 bases for J; bases not matched to a gene: 5. CDR1 PRHDT and CDR2 FYEKMQ come from the germline V gene (reference sequence). The CDR3 nucleotides read TGTGCCAGCAGCTTAATAGAACTAGCGGGCTACGAGCAGTACTTC. Translation: CASSLIELAGYEQYF.

V and J are TRBV6-2 or TRBV6-3 and TRBJ2-7; D remains unclear. Germline assignment: CDR1 MNHEY and CDR2 SVGEGT. The CDR3 covers 13 residues. V lost 0 bases, J lost 3 bases, and 6 bases lay in between. The CDR3 here is CASSYSTLYEQYF. In DNA form, the CDR3 reads TGTGCCAGCAGTTACTCGACACTCTACGAGCAGTACTTC.